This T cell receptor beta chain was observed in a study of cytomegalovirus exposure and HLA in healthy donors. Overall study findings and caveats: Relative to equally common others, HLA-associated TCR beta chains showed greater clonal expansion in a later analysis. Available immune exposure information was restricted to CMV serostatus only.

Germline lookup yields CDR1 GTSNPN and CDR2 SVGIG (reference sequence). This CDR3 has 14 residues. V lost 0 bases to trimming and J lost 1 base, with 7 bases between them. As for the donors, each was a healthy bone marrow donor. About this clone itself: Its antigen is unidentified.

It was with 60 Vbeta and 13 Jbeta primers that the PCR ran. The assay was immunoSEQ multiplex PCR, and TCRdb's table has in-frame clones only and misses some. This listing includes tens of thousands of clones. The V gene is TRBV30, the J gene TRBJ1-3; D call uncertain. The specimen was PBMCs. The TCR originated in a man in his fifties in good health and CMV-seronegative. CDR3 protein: CAWSVSGSGNTIYF. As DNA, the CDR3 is TGTGCCTGGAGTGTATCGGGTTCTGGAAACACCATATATTTT.